The 19 T cell receptor beta chains below come from one sample, sequenced in a study of Graves' ophthalmopathy and Graves' hyperthyroidism. Using RNA transcripts, the TCR beta CDR3 regions were amplified. A first-round RT-PCR used HTBI primers, followed by a second-round multiplex PCR. TCRdb ran MiXCR on the multiplex PCR reads and lists one entry per CDR3 protein. Here the sample spans around 1,200,000 distinct CDR3 sequences, roughly two fifths being singletons. The sequencing sample was made of peripheral blood or thyroid tissue (not recorded which). All receptors derive from an adult man with Graves' hyperthyroidism.

At least ten counts were recorded for this clonotype. The chain has TRBV29-1 and TRBJ2-5, with D possibly matching TRBD2 (5 bases). V was cut by 4 bases and J by 4 bases, with 7 bases left in between. Germline values: CDR1 SQVTM, CDR2 ANQGSEA. This CDR3 has 11 amino acids. CDR3 sequence (DNA): TGCAGCGTTGGGGCGGGAGAGACCCAGTACTTC. Encoded protein: CSVGAGETQYF.

This clonotype was seen repeatedly, ten times or more. The chain recombines TRBV19 with TRBJ1-1; possibly TRBD1 for D (6 bases). Germline V lookup: CDR1 LNHDA, CDR2 SQIVND (reference sequence). The V and J ends lost 3 bases and 6 bases respectively, with 14 bases between them. The CDR3 length is 14 residues. The CDR3 DNA follows: TGTGCCAGTAGTATCCACAGGGTGGAAGCTGAAGCTTTCTTT. It codes for CASSIHRVEAEAFF.

The V gene is TRBV10-3, the J gene TRBJ2-7, with D perhaps being TRBD1 or TRBD2 (8 bases each). Trimming pared 3 bases from V and 3 bases from J, leaving 27 bases between. The CDR3 sequence is 19 residues long. The V gene's germline CDR1 is ENHRY and CDR2 SYGVKD. The CDR3 here is CAISEGQGLFVTSVYEQYF. CDR3 in DNA: TGTGCCATCAGTGAAGGACAGGGTTTATTCGTGACTAGCGTCTACGAGCAGTACTTC.

This clonotype has ten or more counts. This chain links TRBV5-1 with TRBJ1-1; tentative D call: TRBD1 (5 bases). The germline V gene has CDR1 SGHRS and CDR2 YFSETQ. The V end was cut by 3 bases, the J end by 1 base, with 10 bases between. The CDR3 has 14 amino acids. Written as DNA, the CDR3 is TGCGCCAGCAGCTGGAGGGGTCCGAACACTGAAGCTTTCTTT. Its translation: CASSWRGPNTEAFF.

This clonotype showed up just a few times. V is TRBV28 and J is TRBJ2-7; tentatively, D is TRBD2 (6 bases). Looked up from germline, CDR1 is MDHEN and CDR2 is SYDVKM. Between the trimmed V and J ends, which lost 4 bases and 0 bases, there was a span of 13 bases. The CDR3 is 15 residues long. The CDR3 is CASSSPRGASYEQYF. The CDR3 DNA follows: TGTGCCAGCAGTTCTCCGCGGGGCGCCTCCTACGAGCAGTACTTC. The whole variable domain, filled in from reference TRBV28 and TRBJ2-7, reads DVKVTQSSRYLVKRTGEKVFLECVQDMDHENMFWYRQDPGLGLRLIYFSYDVKMKEKGDIPEGYSVSREKKERFSLILESASTNQTSMYLCASSSPRGASYEQYFGPGTRLTVT.

This clonotype was seen only a few times. CDR3 sequence: CASSAGQGVQETQYF. DNA of the CDR3: TGTGCCAGCAGCGCGGGACAGGGGGTCCAAGAGACCCAGTACTTC. The chain has TRBV2 and TRBJ2-5; 11 bases align to TRBD1. After removal of 6 bases from V and 1 base from J, the junction contained 4 bases not matched to a gene. The CDR3 is 15 residues long. Germline V gene data show CDR1 as SNHLY and CDR2 as FYNNEI.

This rearrangement joins TRBV7-9 to TRBJ1-5; D is ambiguous. Germline V gene data show CDR1 as SEHNR and CDR2 as FQNEAQ (reference sequence). The CDR3 length is 15 residues. The germline V and J ends were trimmed by 1 base and 11 bases, with 18 bases remaining between them. DNA of the CDR3: TGTGCCAGCAGCTTAGTGGCTAGCGGGGAGGCGACCCAGCATTTT. This encodes CASSLVASGEATQHF.

The V gene is TRBV6-5, the J gene TRBJ2-7; maybe TRBD2 (5 bases). With 1 base removed from V and 4 bases from J, the gap between germline ends came to 14 bases. CDR1 and CDR2 from the germline V gene are MNHEY and SVGAGI. The CDR3 has 15 amino acids. The CDR3 DNA is TGTGCCAGCAGTTACTATCGGACTCCAGAGTACGAGCAGTACTTC. This gives the protein CASSYYRTPEYEQYF.

Notes on this clonotype: This clone may be a read error of a much larger clone one base away. The conserved phenylalanine or tryptophan is not found at the CDR3 terminus, so this likely reflects a read error. The J gene is TRBJ2-5, the V gene TRBV7-9; 10 positions agree with TRBD1. The V and J ends lost 6 bases and 1 base, in that order; junction bases with no gene match: 8. CDR3 length: 16 residues. The V gene's germline CDR1 is SEHNR and CDR2 FQNEAQ (reference sequence). The DNA of the CDR3 is TGTGCCAGCAGTCCACCTGACAGGGGGCTCCAAGAGACCCAGTACCTC. Protein sequence: CASSPPDRGLQETQYL.

J is TRBJ1-2 and V is TRBV15; TRBD1 agrees at 10 bases. Germline V gene lookup returns CDR1 LNHNV and CDR2 YYDKDF (reference sequence). Unmatched junction bases numbered 4, after V lost 0 bases and J lost 3 bases. The CDR3 length is 16 residues. In nucleotides, the CDR3 is TGTGCCACCAGCAGAGATGCCGGGACAGGGGACTATGGCTACACCTTC. It yields the protein CATSRDAGTGDYGYTF.

This clonotype was seen only once. The gene calls are TRBV2 and TRBJ2-1; D not certain. Trimming took 8 bases from V and 4 from J, leaving 6 bases between them. The V gene's germline CDR1 is SNHLY and CDR2 FYNNEI. This CDR3 is 11 amino acids long. The CDR3 nucleotides read TGTGCCAGCGCCTGGTACAATGAGCAGTTCTTC. Amino acid sequence: CASAWYNEQFF.

This chain uses TRBV11-2 with TRBJ2-6; 8 bases are shared with TRBD1. The V gene end was trimmed by 5 bases and the J gene end by 0 bases; junction bases not matched to a gene: 6. The V gene's germline CDR1 is SGHAT and CDR2 FQNNGV. The CDR3 is 17 residues long. The CDR3 here is CASSVTGGSSGANVLTF. CDR3 bases: TGTGCCAGCAGCGTAACAGGGGGAAGCTCTGGGGCCAACGTCCTGACTTTC.

This sequence joins TRBV20-1 and TRBJ1-6, with TRBD1 identical over 7 bases. The ends lost 0 bases at V and 0 bases at J; junction bases unmatched: 8. Germline V CDR1 and CDR2: DFQATT, SNEGSKA (reference sequence). This CDR3 comprises 18 residues. CDR3 in amino acids: CSARDRAGGSSYNSPLHF. Here the CDR3 DNA reads TGCAGTGCTAGAGACCGGGCAGGGGGAAGCTCCTATAATTCACCCCTCCACTTT.

This clonotype was counted at least ten times. This chain uses TRBV4-1 with TRBJ1-2; D not certain. Trimming pared 1 base from V and 4 bases from J, leaving 7 bases between. Germline V CDR1 and CDR2: MGHRA, YSYEKL. The CDR3 covers 13 residues. CDR3 coding DNA: TGCGCCAGCAGCCAAGCAAGTCCCTATGGCTACACCTTC. Its translation is CASSQASPYGYTF.

This clonotype was recorded at least ten times. The chain carries TRBV10-3 and TRBJ2-2, with 9 bases aligning to TRBD1. The CDR3 is 19 amino acids. J gave up 3 bases and V 4 bases, and 15 bases lay outside the gene matches. CDR1 is ENHRY, CDR2 SYGVKD, per germline. CDR3 region: CAISGRDRASLSDTGELFF. DNA of the CDR3: TGTGCCATCAGTGGCCGGGACAGGGCGTCCCTGTCGGACACCGGGGAGCTGTTTTTT.

This clonotype was observed at least ten times. The chain carries TRBV29-1 and TRBJ1-3; D uncertain. With 6 bases removed from V and 0 bases from J, the gap between germline ends came to 9 bases. Per the germline V gene, CDR1 is SQVTM and CDR2 is ANQGSEA. This CDR3 has 13 residues. The chain's CDR3 is CSVDGVSGNTIYF. CDR3 coding DNA: TGCAGCGTGGACGGTGTCTCTGGAAACACCATATATTTT.

This clonotype showed up many times. The chain links TRBV9 to TRBJ2-7; D is unclear. CDR1 and CDR2 (germline): SGDLS, YYNGEE. V gave up 3 bases and J gave up 0 bases, with 7 bases separating them. The CDR3 spans 13 residues. CDR3 sequence reads: CASSDGTSYEQYF. CDR3 in DNA: TGTGCCAGCAGCGATGGCACCTCCTACGAGCAGTACTTC.

A remark on this clonotype: A much larger clone lies a single base off, so this may be a read error. V usage is TRBV9 and J usage is TRBJ2-5, with 8 bases identical to TRBD1. The DNA end favors TRBJ2-1, so the J call may be wrong. Germline V gene sequence: CDR1 SGDLS, CDR2 YYNGEE. The CDR3 length is 15 residues. CDR3 residues: CASSVWGQAQETQFF. DNA of the CDR3: TGTGCCAGCAGCGTATGGGGACAGGCCCAAGAGACCCAGTTCTTC.

This clonotype was observed many times. The chain links TRBV7-8 to TRBJ1-6; D may be TRBD1 (6 bases). The CDR3 is made up of 15 amino acids. Germline V lookup: CDR1 SGHVS, CDR2 FQNEAQ. The V and J ends lost 5 bases and 3 bases respectively, with 11 bases between them. CDR3 nucleotide sequence: TGTGCCAGCAGCCCGGAGGACAGCTATAATTCACCCCTCCACTTT. It codes for CASSPEDSYNSPLHF.